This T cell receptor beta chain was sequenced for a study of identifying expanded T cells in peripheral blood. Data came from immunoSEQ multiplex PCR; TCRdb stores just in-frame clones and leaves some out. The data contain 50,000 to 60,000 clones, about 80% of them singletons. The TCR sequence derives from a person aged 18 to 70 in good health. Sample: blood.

CDR3: CASSPRTEKLFF. The CDR3, as DNA: TGTGCCAGCAGCCCCCGGACTGAAAAACTGTTTTTT. V gene TRBV7-9 combines with J gene TRBJ1-4; D unresolved. In germline, CDR1 is SEHNR, CDR2 FQNEAQ (reference sequence). Trimming shortened V by 5 bases and J by 7 bases, and 8 bases separated the two germline ends. The CDR3 extends over 12 amino acids.